Below, 4 T cell receptor beta chains from the same sample are listed, as sequenced in a study of beta chain features in type 1 diabetes. cDNA synthesis used the whole RNA isolate, giving expressed TCRB sequences. Generated by immunoSEQ multiplex PCR, the TCRdb table keeps only in-frame clones and is missing some. This sample carries 160,000 or so clones, 8.5% to 14% of them seen once, and the ten largest clones take roughly 1.9%. The sequenced sample consisted of central memory CD4+ T cells from blood. The receptor set was obtained from a man aged 18 to 29 in good health.

There are a few counts of this clone. The V call is TRBV7-3, the J call TRBJ1-2; 7 nucleotides align to TRBD1. This CDR3 has 14 residues. Trimming cost V 5 bases and J 2 bases; bases outside gene matches: 5. Per germline, CDR1 SGHTA and CDR2 FQGTGA. The CDR3 protein is CASSLGTENYGYTF. CDR3 DNA: TGTGCCAGCAGCCTTGGGACAGAGAACTATGGCTACACCTTC.

In its sample, this clone was seen a few times. V gene TRBV7-3 combines with J gene TRBJ1-1; TRBD1 might be the D (6 bases). The CDR3 contains 14 residues. Germline V CDR1 and CDR2: SGHTA, FQGTGA. V gave up 5 bases and J gave up 1 base, with 11 bases separating them. This CDR3 reads CASSPEGGNTEAFF. CDR3 in DNA: TGTGCCAGCAGCCCGGAGGGGGGGAACACTGAAGCTTTCTTT.

This clone was counted between two and nine times. The rearrangement links TRBV2 to TRBJ2-7, with D tentatively TRBD1 or TRBD2 (5 bases each). The CDR3 is made up of 14 amino acids. The V gene's germline CDR1 is SNHLY and CDR2 FYNNEI. Trimming removed 6 bases from V and 0 bases from J, with 12 bases in between. The CDR3 DNA follows: TGTGCCAGCAGCTGGGACCGATACTCCTACGAGCAGTACTTC. Translation gives CASSWDRYSYEQYF.

This clone was counted ten times or more. The genes are TRBV30 and TRBJ1-1, with 8 nucleotides matching TRBD1. V was clipped by 1 base and J by 11 bases; unmatched bases: 0. The CDR3 has 10 residues. CDR1 GTSNPN and CDR2 SVGIG come from the germline V gene (reference sequence). The CDR3 region is CAWSGTGAFF. The CDR3 region has the DNA TGTGCCTGGAGTGGGACAGGGGCTTTCTTT.